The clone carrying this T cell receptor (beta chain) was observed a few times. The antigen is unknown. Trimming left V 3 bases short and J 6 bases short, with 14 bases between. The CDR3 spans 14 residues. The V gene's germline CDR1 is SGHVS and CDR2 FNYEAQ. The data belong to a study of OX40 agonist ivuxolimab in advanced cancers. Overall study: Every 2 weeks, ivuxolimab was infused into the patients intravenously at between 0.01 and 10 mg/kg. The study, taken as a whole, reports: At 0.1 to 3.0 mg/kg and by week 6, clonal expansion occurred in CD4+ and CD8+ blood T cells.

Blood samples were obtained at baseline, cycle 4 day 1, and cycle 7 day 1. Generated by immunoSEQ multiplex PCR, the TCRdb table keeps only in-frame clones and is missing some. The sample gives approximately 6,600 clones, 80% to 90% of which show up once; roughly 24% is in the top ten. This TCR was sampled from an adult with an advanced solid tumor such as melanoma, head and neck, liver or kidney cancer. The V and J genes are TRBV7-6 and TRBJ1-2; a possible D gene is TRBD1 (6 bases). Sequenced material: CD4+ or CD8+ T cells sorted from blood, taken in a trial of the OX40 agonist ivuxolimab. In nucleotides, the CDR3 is TGTGCCAGCAGCTTCGACAGGACCCTCGATGGCTACACCTTC. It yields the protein CASSFDRTLDGYTF.